A selection of T cell receptor beta chains follows, all from one sample in a study of T cells in Graves' hyperthyroidism and ophthalmopathy. TCRdb fed the multiplex PCR reads into MiXCR, producing one record per CDR3 protein. This table has about 270,000 distinct CDR3 sequences, approximately 26% appearing once. Sequencing used blood. Every receptor here comes from a man aged 40-49 years with Graves' hyperthyroidism that later progressed to Graves' ophthalmopathy. The conserved cysteine and the conserved F or W are not part of the CDR3 here. Each record gives: J gene, CDR3 length, V gene, CDR3 protein.

TRBJ1-2 | 12 | TRBV5-4 | ASSAGRAAYGYT
TRBJ2-5 | 12 | TRBV12-3/TRBV12-4 | ASSLMGAGETQY
TRBJ2-7 | 14 | TRBV9 | ASSVGSGTGSYEQY
TRBJ1-1 | 11 | TRBV30 | AWGDRERPEAF
TRBJ2-5 | 12 | TRBV12-3/TRBV12-4 | ASSQRTAHGAQY
TRBJ2-7 | 12 | TRBV7-9 | ASSSPGLVREQY
TRBJ2-2 | 14 | TRBV19 | ASSIGGSGRPGELF
TRBJ1-2 | 10 | TRBV20-1 | SGRQGGFGYT
TRBJ1-2 | 12 | TRBV5-1 | ASSTGTGQYGYT
TRBJ2-5 | 13 | TRBV4-1 | ASSQVGLFRETQY
TRBJ1-1 | 11 | TRBV11-3 | ASSSKENTEAF
TRBJ2-7 | 10 | TRBV6-5 | ASLTGGGEQY
TRBJ2-2 | 15 | TRBV20-1 | SATSALTFAVTGELF
TRBJ2-5 | 9 | TRBV10-3 | AVRKQETQY
TRBJ2-7 | 12 | TRBV5-4 | ASSEGPHSREQY
TRBJ1-1 | 12 | TRBV6-1 | ASSEVGFGTEAF
TRBJ1-1 | 13 | TRBV6-2/TRBV6-3 | ASSRSLTGDTEAF
TRBJ1-5 | 11 | TRBV20-1 | SARSWGGQPQH
TRBJ1-1 | 12 | TRBV7-3 | ASKRQDFSTEAF
TRBJ1-5 | 13 | TRBV28 | ASSFSRTRNQPQH
TRBJ2-7 | 9 | TRBV20-1 | SARDAYEQY
TRBJ2-2 | 15 | TRBV28 | ASSGAGLAEHTGELF
TRBJ2-7 | 11 | TRBV19 | ASSIGQKYEQY
TRBJ1-2 | 13 | TRBV12-3/TRBV12-4 | ASNLRSQTNYGYT
TRBJ1-1 | 12 | TRBV19 | ASYRQGQNTEAF
TRBJ1-1 | 11 | TRBV12-3/TRBV12-4 | ASVPGMNTEAF
TRBJ1-2 | 10 | TRBV12-3/TRBV12-4 | ASSKPGRGYT
TRBJ1-1 | 11 | TRBV12-3/TRBV12-4 | ASTWRGNTEAF
TRBJ1-1 | 10 | TRBV28 | ASSFGTAEAF
TRBJ2-7 | 10 | TRBV30 | AWSAWGTEQY
TRBJ2-7 | 14 | TRBV5-1 | ASSLGRGFRAYEQY
TRBJ1-2 | 10 | TRBV6-2/TRBV6-3 | ASSYPSYGYT
TRBJ2-7 | 12 | TRBV3-1 | ASSHPDSIHEQY
TRBJ1-2 | 12 | TRBV20-1 | SARDPGRGYGYT
TRBJ2-6 | 12 | TRBV12-3/TRBV12-4 | ASTYISGANVLT
TRBJ2-5 | 8 | TRBV6-1 | ASMTRTQY
TRBJ2-7 | 12 | TRBV27 | ASSPLAGMYEQY
TRBJ2-7 | 10 | TRBV6-2/TRBV6-3 | ASSSHWNEQY
TRBJ2-7 | 14 | TRBV24-1 | ATSESGTERTNEQY
TRBJ2-2 | 15 | TRBV7-2 | ASSLSSGQGISGELF
TRBJ2-5 | 11 | TRBV29-1 | SVDAAFQETQY
TRBJ1-1 | 11 | TRBV27 | ASSAATGREAF
TRBJ1-5 | 11 | TRBV5-1 | AGAREEGQPQH
TRBJ1-1 | 12 | TRBV2 | ASRRGQGWNEAF
TRBJ2-7 | 12 | TRBV27 | ASSLAERRYEQY
TRBJ2-7 | 13 | TRBV10-1 | ASSETAGPRYEQY
TRBJ1-1 | 12 | TRBV12-3/TRBV12-4 | ASSVDRANTEAF
TRBJ2-7 | 13 | TRBV18 | ASSPGTGEHYEQY
TRBJ1-3 | 11 | TRBV20-1 | SASLGAGNTIY
TRBJ2-1 | 11 | TRBV6-2/TRBV6-3 | ASLAGEDNEQF
TRBJ1-1 | 12 | TRBV19 | ASTYGQMNTEAF
TRBJ2-5 | 10 | TRBV10-3 | AISEGEGTQY
TRBJ2-2 | 13 | TRBV28 | ASSLAREDTGELF
TRBJ2-7 | 13 | TRBV19 | ASSMGGAISYEQY
TRBJ1-1 | 13 | TRBV27 | ASSDLSTWNTEAF
TRBJ2-4 | 10 | TRBV7-2 | ASSLLGNIQY
TRBJ2-7 | 12 | TRBV6-1 | ASTKSGNDYEQY
TRBJ1-1 | 11 | TRBV3-1 | ASSQGAGQEAF
TRBJ2-1 | 12 | TRBV6-5 | ASSYRLPFREQF
TRBJ2-7 | 9 | TRBV12-3/TRBV12-4 | ASSPGTSQY